This record covers a single T cell receptor beta chain. The sample originates from a study of shared clonotypes between healthy human individuals. Repertoires were generated with immunoSEQ multiplex PCR, while TCRdb's copy carries only in-frame clones and drops some. Seen here are about 1 million clones, about 70% observed once, and the top ten hold about 1.5%. Sequencing used memory CD4+ T cells sorted from blood. Sample subset: CD45RA-negative fraction. This sequence was found in a man between 18 and 35 years old in good health.

This CDR3 reads CASSVHRGLGYTF. DNA for the CDR3: TGTGCCAGCAGCGTGCACAGGGGGCTCGGCTACACCTTC. The rearrangement uses TRBV5-6 and TRBJ1-2, with 9 bases that match TRBD1. Trimming removed 4 bases from V and 8 bases from J; junction bases left unmatched: 6. This CDR3 has 13 residues. Per the germline V gene, CDR1 is SGHDT and CDR2 is YYEEEE.